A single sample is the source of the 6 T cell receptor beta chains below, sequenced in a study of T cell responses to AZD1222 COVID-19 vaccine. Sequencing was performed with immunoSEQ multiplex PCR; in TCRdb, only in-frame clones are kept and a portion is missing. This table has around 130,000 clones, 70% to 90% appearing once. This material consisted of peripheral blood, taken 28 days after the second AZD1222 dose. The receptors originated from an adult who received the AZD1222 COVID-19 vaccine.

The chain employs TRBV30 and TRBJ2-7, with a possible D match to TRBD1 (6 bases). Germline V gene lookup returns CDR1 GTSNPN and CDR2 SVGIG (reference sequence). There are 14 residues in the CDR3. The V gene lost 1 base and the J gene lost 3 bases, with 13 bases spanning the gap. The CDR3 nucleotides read TGTGCCTGGAGTGAAACCGGACAGTTCTACGAGCAGTACTTC. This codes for CAWSETGQFYEQYF. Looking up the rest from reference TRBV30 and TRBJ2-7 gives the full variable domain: SQTIHQWPATLVQPVGSPLSLECTVEGTSNPNLYWYRQAAGRGLQLLFYSVGIGQISSEVPQNLSASRPQDRQFILSSKKLLLSDSGFYLCAWSETGQFYEQYFGPGTRLTVT.

This CDR3 is CASSDGAPNTEAFF. The CDR3 nucleotides read TGTGCCAGCAGTGACGGGGCGCCGAACACTGAAGCTTTCTTT. V usage is TRBV6-4 and J usage is TRBJ1-1; maybe TRBD1 (5 bases). Germline assignment: CDR1 MRHNA and CDR2 SNTAGT. V was clipped by 2 bases and J by 1 base, with 8 bases between them. The CDR3 extends over 14 amino acids.

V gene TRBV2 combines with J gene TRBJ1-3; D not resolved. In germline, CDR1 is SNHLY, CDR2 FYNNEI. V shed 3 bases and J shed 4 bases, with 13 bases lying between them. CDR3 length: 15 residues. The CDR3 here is CASSEASRGGNTIYF. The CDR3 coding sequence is TGTGCCAGCAGTGAGGCCAGCCGCGGGGGAAACACCATATATTTT.

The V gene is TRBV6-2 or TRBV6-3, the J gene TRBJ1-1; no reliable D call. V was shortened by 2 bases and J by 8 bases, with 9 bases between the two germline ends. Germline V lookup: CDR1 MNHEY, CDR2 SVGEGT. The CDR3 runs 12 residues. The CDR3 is CASSYRRFEAFF. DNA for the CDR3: TGTGCCAGCAGTTACCGCCGGTTCGAAGCTTTCTTT.

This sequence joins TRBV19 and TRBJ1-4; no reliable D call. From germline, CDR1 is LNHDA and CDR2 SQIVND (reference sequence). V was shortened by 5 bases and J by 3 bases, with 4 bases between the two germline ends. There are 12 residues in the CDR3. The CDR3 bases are TGTGCCAGTAGTCGGCCTAATGAAAAACTGTTTTTT. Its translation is CASSRPNEKLFF.

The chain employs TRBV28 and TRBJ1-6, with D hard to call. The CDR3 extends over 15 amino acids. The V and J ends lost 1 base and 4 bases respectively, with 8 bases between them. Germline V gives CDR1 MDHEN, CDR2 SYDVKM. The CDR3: CASSLYGRYNSPLHF. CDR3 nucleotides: TGTGCCAGCAGTTTATATGGCAGATATAATTCACCCCTCCACTTT.